The rows below give T cell receptor beta chains drawn from one sample of a study of graft-versus-host responses after intestinal transplantation. Method: immunoSEQ multiplex PCR; TCRdb's copy keeps in-frame clones and lacks some. Here the sample spans around 130,000 clones, roughly nine tenths being singletons. What these receptors recognize is not known. The material sequenced was unstimulated CD4+ T cells sorted from spleen or lymph node cells, taken before intestinal transplant. These TCRs come from a human donor who received an intestinal transplant. Each CDR3 is given with its conserved first and last residue. Fields, in order: V gene, J gene, clone size, D gene, CDR3 protein, CDR3 DNA. D genes are given only for firm matches. Clone size is given for some rows only: seen once, a few or many times, or a class if the clone is expanded.

v_gene: TRBV4-1; j_gene: TRBJ1-3; abundance: -; d_gene: -; CDR3aa: CASSQVKRLGTGNTIYF; CDR3nt: TGCGCCAGCAGCCAAGTCAAGCGGTTAGGGACTGGAAACACCATATATTTT
v_gene: TRBV7-7; j_gene: TRBJ2-5; abundance: -; d_gene: -; CDR3aa: CASSPVPQETQYF; CDR3nt: TGTGCCAGCAGCCCCGTACCCCAAGAGACCCAGTACTTC
v_gene: TRBV29-1; j_gene: TRBJ2-1; abundance: once; d_gene: -; CDR3aa: CSVSGSRGITSYNEQFF; CDR3nt: TGCAGCGTTTCAGGTTCCCGGGGGATAACCTCCTACAATGAGCAGTTCTTC
v_gene: TRBV9; j_gene: TRBJ1-4; abundance: -; d_gene: TRBD1; CDR3aa: CASSADRGQNEKLFF; CDR3nt: TGTGCCAGCAGCGCCGACAGGGGGCAGAATGAAAAACTGTTTTTT
v_gene: TRBV25-1; j_gene: TRBJ1-4; abundance: -; d_gene: -; CDR3aa: CASSGRRGGINEKLFF; CDR3nt: TGTGCCAGCAGTGGGCGACGAGGAGGGATTAATGAAAAACTGTTTTTT
v_gene: TRBV2; j_gene: TRBJ2-7; abundance: -; d_gene: TRBD1; CDR3aa: CASKMDRGRDEQYF; CDR3nt: TGTGCCAGCAAAATGGACAGGGGGCGCGACGAGCAGTACTTC
v_gene: TRBV11-3; j_gene: TRBJ1-2; abundance: -; d_gene: -; CDR3aa: CASSPSGGGYTF; CDR3nt: TGTGCCAGCAGCCCTTCGGGGGGTGGCTACACCTTC
v_gene: TRBV15; j_gene: TRBJ1-4; abundance: few; d_gene: -; CDR3aa: CATSRDLGPTNEKLFF; CDR3nt: TGTGCCACCAGCAGAGATTTGGGACCGACTAATGAAAAACTGTTTTTT
v_gene: TRBV30; j_gene: TRBJ2-1; abundance: -; d_gene: -; CDR3aa: CAWSVLTGYNEQFF; CDR3nt: TGTGCCTGGAGTGTACTTACAGGATACAATGAGCAGTTCTTC
v_gene: TRBV11-2; j_gene: TRBJ1-1; abundance: -; d_gene: -; CDR3aa: CASTKGRTGVGAFF; CDR3nt: TGTGCCAGCACCAAGGGCCGGACGGGGGTGGGAGCTTTCTTT
v_gene: TRBV5-4; j_gene: TRBJ1-1; abundance: -; d_gene: -; CDR3aa: CASSLMSKRNTEAFF; CDR3nt: TGTGCCAGCAGCTTGATGTCTAAGAGAAACACTGAAGCTTTCTTT
v_gene: TRBV29-1; j_gene: TRBJ1-2; abundance: -; d_gene: TRBD1; CDR3aa: CSAGQGADYGYTF; CDR3nt: TGCAGCGCCGGACAGGGGGCGGACTATGGCTACACCTTC
v_gene: TRBV5-4; j_gene: TRBJ1-2; abundance: -; d_gene: TRBD1; CDR3aa: CASSLYGTGINGYTF; CDR3nt: TGTGCCAGCAGCTTGTACGGGACAGGGATTAATGGCTACACCTTC
v_gene: TRBV19; j_gene: TRBJ1-6; abundance: -; d_gene: -; CDR3aa: CASSIVGRGSSYNSPLHF; CDR3nt: TGTGCCAGTAGTATAGTCGGCAGGGGAAGCTCCTATAATTCACCCCTCCACTTT
v_gene: TRBV5-6; j_gene: TRBJ2-2; abundance: -; d_gene: TRBD2; CDR3aa: CASGLAGGPRTGELFF; CDR3nt: TGTGCCAGCGGGCTAGCGGGGGGGCCCCGCACCGGGGAGCTGTTTTTT
v_gene: TRBV7-9; j_gene: TRBJ2-1; abundance: -; d_gene: -; CDR3aa: CASSFPSYNEQFF; CDR3nt: TGTGCCAGCAGCTTTCCGTCCTACAATGAGCAGTTCTTC
v_gene: TRBV30; j_gene: TRBJ1-6; abundance: -; d_gene: TRBD1; CDR3aa: CAWSPGQGKSSYNSPLHF; CDR3nt: TGTGCCTGGAGCCCGGGACAGGGGAAGAGCTCCTATAATTCACCCCTCCACTTT
v_gene: TRBV2; j_gene: TRBJ1-1; abundance: -; d_gene: -; CDR3aa: CASSMGQNTEAFF; CDR3nt: TGTGCCAGCAGCATGGGACAGAACACTGAAGCTTTCTTT
v_gene: TRBV7-9; j_gene: TRBJ1-4; abundance: -; d_gene: -; CDR3aa: CASSLEGRYNEKLFF; CDR3nt: TGTGCCAGCAGCTTAGAGGGCAGATATAATGAAAAACTGTTTTTT
v_gene: TRBV15; j_gene: TRBJ2-5; abundance: -; d_gene: -; CDR3aa: CATSRDFQYGTQYF; CDR3nt: TGTGCCACCAGCAGAGATTTCCAGTACGGGACCCAGTACTTC
v_gene: TRBV30; j_gene: TRBJ1-6; abundance: -; d_gene: TRBD1; CDR3aa: CAWGTDPYSPLHF; CDR3nt: TGTGCCTGGGGGACAGATCCCTATTCACCCCTCCACTTT
v_gene: TRBV5-1; j_gene: TRBJ2-5; abundance: -; d_gene: -; CDR3aa: CASSLIPGDSETQYF; CDR3nt: TGCGCCAGCAGCCTCATACCTGGGGATTCGGAGACCCAGTACTTC
v_gene: TRBV7-9; j_gene: TRBJ2-3; abundance: -; d_gene: -; CDR3aa: CASSLAGGRGDTQYF; CDR3nt: TGTGCCAGCAGCTTAGCAGGGGGAAGGGGAGATACGCAGTATTTT
v_gene: TRBV10-2; j_gene: TRBJ2-2; abundance: -; d_gene: -; CDR3aa: CASSDGGGPNTGELFF; CDR3nt: TGCGCCAGCAGTGATGGGGGGGGGCCTAACACCGGGGAGCTGTTTTTT
v_gene: TRBV6-5; j_gene: TRBJ1-5; abundance: -; d_gene: TRBD1; CDR3aa: CASSLTGGQPQHF; CDR3nt: TGTGCCAGCAGTTTGACAGGGGGACAGCCCCAGCATTTT
v_gene: TRBV28; j_gene: TRBJ1-1; abundance: -; d_gene: -; CDR3aa: CATQTQTDTEAFF; CDR3nt: TGTGCCACACAAACTCAGACGGACACTGAAGCTTTCTTT
v_gene: TRBV2; j_gene: TRBJ2-7; abundance: -; d_gene: -; CDR3aa: CASSPMGANSYEQYF; CDR3nt: TGTGCCAGCAGCCCCATGGGGGCAAACTCCTACGAGCAGTACTTC
v_gene: TRBV19; j_gene: TRBJ2-7; abundance: -; d_gene: -; CDR3aa: CASSTEPGTLYEQYF; CDR3nt: TGTGCCAGTAGTACAGAGCCCGGGACACTATACGAGCAGTACTTC
v_gene: TRBV6-6; j_gene: TRBJ1-5; abundance: -; d_gene: -; CDR3aa: CASSFINQPQHF; CDR3nt: TGTGCCAGCAGTTTCATCAATCAGCCCCAGCATTTT
v_gene: TRBV6-5; j_gene: TRBJ2-7; abundance: -; d_gene: -; CDR3aa: CASSSAFEQYF; CDR3nt: TGTGCCAGCAGTTCGGCGTTCGAGCAGTACTTC
v_gene: TRBV2; j_gene: TRBJ1-3; abundance: -; d_gene: -; CDR3aa: CASSEEGRGNTIYF; CDR3nt: TGTGCCAGCAGTGAAGAGGGACGAGGAAACACCATATATTTT
v_gene: TRBV29-1; j_gene: TRBJ2-3; abundance: -; d_gene: -; CDR3aa: CSRTAIRGGF; CDR3nt: TGCAGCCGGACAGCAATACGGGGTGGTTTT
v_gene: TRBV19; j_gene: TRBJ2-2; abundance: -; d_gene: -; CDR3aa: CAISSAGELFF; CDR3nt: TGTGCCATCTCCTCGGCCGGGGAGCTGTTTTTT
v_gene: TRBV25-1; j_gene: TRBJ2-5; abundance: -; d_gene: -; CDR3aa: CASSDLRMETQYF; CDR3nt: TGTGCCAGCAGTGACTTACGGATGGAGACCCAGTACTTC
v_gene: TRBV7-9; j_gene: TRBJ2-1; abundance: once; d_gene: -; CDR3aa: CASSPTTIHYNEQFF; CDR3nt: TGTGCCAGCAGCCCAACGACGATACATTACAATGAGCAGTTCTTC